These 9 T cell receptor beta chains were all obtained from the same sample, sequenced in a study of blood T cells in healthy people across ages. A second PCR of about 7 to 12 cycles used a sample-barcoded 5' primer and a J-beta primer mix. TCRdb re-called the 5' RACE reads through MiXCR, storing one row per CDR3 protein. The table includes roughly 1,300,000 distinct CDR3 sequences, approximately 63% detected once. Sequencing input: blood. Receptors originate from a man aged 18 to 29 in good health.

In its sample, this clonotype was seen a few times. This chain connects TRBV29-1 to TRBJ2-7, with D possibly being TRBD2 (5 bases). V dropped 4 bases and J dropped 2 bases, with 12 bases sitting between them. The CDR3 totals 13 residues. Germline V gene lookup returns CDR1 SQVTM and CDR2 ANQGSEA. This CDR3 is CSVVPGSTYEQYF. CDR3 bases: TGCAGCGTTGTCCCGGGATCGACCTACGAGCAGTACTTC.

The V and J genes are TRBV6-2 or TRBV6-3 and TRBJ2-7, with D possibly being TRBD1 (6 bases). The germline V and J ends were trimmed by 6 bases and 0 bases, with 21 bases remaining between them. The CDR3 sequence is 17 residues long. The germline V gene has CDR1 MNHEY and CDR2 SVGEGT. The CDR3 DNA reads TGTGCCAGCAGCTATATCTGGACCGGGACATCCTCCTACGAGCAGTACTTC. It specifies CASSYIWTGTSSYEQYF.

This chain links TRBV6-6 with TRBJ2-5, with D possibly TRBD2 on 5 matching bases. The CDR3 is 11 residues long. Looked up from germline, CDR1 is MNHNY and CDR2 is SVGAGI (reference sequence). Trimming left V 9 bases short and J 11 bases short, with 16 bases between. CDR3 region: CASADSWEQYF. The DNA of the CDR3 is TGTGCCAGTGCAGACTCCTGGGAGCAGTACTTC.

The chain uses TRBV29-1 and TRBJ2-5; the match to TRBD2 covers 8 bases. CDR3 size: 12 residues. The V segment lost 5 bases and the J segment 3 bases; nucleotides outside the gene matches: 2. The germline gives CDR1 SQVTM, CDR2 ANQGSEA. CDR3 nucleotides: TGCAGCGTTCCAGCGGGAGAAGAGACCCAGTACTTC. It specifies CSVPAGEETQYF.

CDR3 protein: CAWSVHAAANSPLHF. Here the CDR3 DNA reads TGTGCCTGGAGTGTACATGCGGCAGCTAATTCACCCCTCCACTTT. This chain connects TRBV30 to TRBJ1-6; D ambiguous. V was cut by 0 bases and J by 6 bases, with 12 bases left in between. CDR3 length: 15 residues. CDR1 is GTSNPN and CDR2 is SVGIG in the germline V gene (reference sequence). Drawing the rest from reference TRBV30 and TRBJ1-6, the complete variable domain is SQTIHQWPATLVQPVGSPLSLECTVEGTSNPNLYWYRQAAGRGLQLLFYSVGIGQISSEVPQNLSASRPQDRQFILSSKKLLLSDSGFYLCAWSVHAAANSPLHFGNGTRLTVT.

The V and J genes are TRBV6-5 and TRBJ2-1, with TRBD1 matching 7 bases. The germline V gene has CDR1 MNHEY and CDR2 SVGAGI. Trimming took 7 bases from V and 4 from J; bases not matched to a gene: 10. The length of the CDR3 is 15 residues. For the CDR3, the DNA is TGTGCCAGCACCTCGACAGGGCCCTTTTACAATGAGCAGTTCTTC. Translated: CASTSTGPFYNEQFF.

The chain uses TRBV20-1 and TRBJ2-1; D uncertain. The better agreement between TRBJ2-7 and the DNA end casts doubt on the J call. The CDR3 extends over 14 amino acids. Germline lookup yields CDR1 DFQATT and CDR2 SNEGSKA (reference sequence). The CDR3 nucleotides are TGCAGTGCTAGCGGCGAGAGCTCCTACAATGAGCAGTACTTC. Translated, it gives CSASGESSYNEQYF.

The gene calls are TRBV5-6 and TRBJ1-2; D is ambiguous. Trimming shortened V by 2 bases and J by 3 bases, and 11 bases separated the two germline ends. Germline-derived CDR1 and CDR2 are SGHDT and YYEEEE. There are 14 residues in the CDR3. Here the CDR3 DNA reads TGTGCCAGCAGCTTTCTTGAGCCGCACTATGGCTACACCTTC. This sequence encodes CASSFLEPHYGYTF.

This clonotype was seen a handful of times. The chain joins TRBV7-2 to TRBJ1-2, with D unresolved. The germline V gene encodes CDR1 SGHTA and CDR2 FQGNSA. V gave up 5 bases and J gave up 10 bases, with 11 bases separating them. The CDR3 spans 11 residues. The CDR3 nucleotides are TGTGCCAGCAGCATCGACGGAGCCTACACCTTC. Its translation: CASSIDGAYTF.